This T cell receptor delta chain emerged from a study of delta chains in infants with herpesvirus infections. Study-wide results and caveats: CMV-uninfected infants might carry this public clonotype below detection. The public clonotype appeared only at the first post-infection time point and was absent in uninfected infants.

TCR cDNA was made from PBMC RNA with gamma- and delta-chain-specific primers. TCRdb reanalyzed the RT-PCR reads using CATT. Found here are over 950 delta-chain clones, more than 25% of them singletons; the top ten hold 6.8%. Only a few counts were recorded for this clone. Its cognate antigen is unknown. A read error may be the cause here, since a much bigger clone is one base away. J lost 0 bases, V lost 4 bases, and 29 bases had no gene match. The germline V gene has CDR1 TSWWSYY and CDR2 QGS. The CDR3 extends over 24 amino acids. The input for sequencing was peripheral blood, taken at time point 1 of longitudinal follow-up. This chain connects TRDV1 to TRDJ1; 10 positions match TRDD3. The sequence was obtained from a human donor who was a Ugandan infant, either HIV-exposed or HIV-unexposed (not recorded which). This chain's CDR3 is CALGGHLRSPRLGDKTSYTDKLIF. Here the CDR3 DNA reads TGTGCTCTTGGGGGCCACCTACGCTCCCCTCGGCTGGGGGATAAAACTTCGTACACCGATAAACTCATCTTT.